These T cell receptor beta chains were read from a single sample in a study of blood T cell repertoires in COVID-19. Profiling relied on immunoSEQ multiplex PCR, and the TCRdb table lists in-frame clones only, not all of them. The sample has about 73,000 clones; around 83% are singletons. The sample was peripheral blood. These receptor sequences come from a man aged 50-60 years with active COVID-19. Each CDR3 is given with its conserved first and last residue. The D gene is left open where the match is weak. Expanded clones are given a class, and other clones once, few, many or no size at all.

clone size: once
D gene: .
V gene: TRBV27
J gene: TRBJ1-1
CDR3 protein: CASSLGLITEAFF
CDR3 DNA: TGTGCCAGCAGTTTAGGGCTAATCACTGAAGCTTTCTTT

clone size: .
D gene: .
V gene: TRBV15
J gene: TRBJ2-7
CDR3 protein: CATSRVYRVEQYF
CDR3 DNA: TGTGCCACCAGCAGGGTATACAGGGTCGAGCAGTACTTC

clone size: .
D gene: .
V gene: TRBV21-1
J gene: TRBJ2-7
CDR3 protein: CASSLRISTRYYEQYF
CDR3 DNA: TGTGCCAGCAGCCTTAGGATTTCGACACGGTACTACGAGCAGTACTTC

clone size: .
D gene: TRBD2
V gene: TRBV24-1
J gene: TRBJ2-1
CDR3 protein: CATRAGGLGNEQFF
CDR3 DNA: TGTGCCACTAGGGCGGGGGGGCTAGGAAATGAGCAGTTCTTC

clone size: .
D gene: .
V gene: TRBV4-1
J gene: TRBJ1-1
CDR3 protein: CASSQVQGRNTEAFF
CDR3 DNA: TGCGCCAGCAGCCAAGTTCAGGGCCGGAACACTGAAGCTTTCTTT

clone size: .
D gene: TRBD1
V gene: TRBV5-4
J gene: TRBJ2-5
CDR3 protein: CASSRTGTGGLNLQETQYF
CDR3 DNA: TGTGCCAGCAGCAGAACCGGGACAGGGGGTCTGAACCTCCAAGAGACCCAGTACTTC

clone size: .
D gene: .
V gene: TRBV7-2
J gene: TRBJ2-3
CDR3 protein: CASSFEYTDTQYF
CDR3 DNA: TGTGCCAGCAGCTTTGAGTACACAGATACGCAGTATTTT

clone size: .
D gene: .
V gene: TRBV6-2/TRBV6-3
J gene: TRBJ2-3
CDR3 protein: CASSHDSGTDTQYF
CDR3 DNA: TGTGCCAGCAGCCACGACAGCGGCACAGATACGCAGTATTTT

clone size: .
D gene: .
V gene: TRBV5-1
J gene: TRBJ2-7
CDR3 protein: CASSSGTPSYEQYF
CDR3 DNA: TGCGCCAGCAGCTCCGGGACACCTTCCTACGAGCAGTACTTC

clone size: .
D gene: TRBD2
V gene: TRBV18
J gene: TRBJ2-3
CDR3 protein: CASSPEAGGRTDTQYF
CDR3 DNA: TGTGCCAGCTCACCCGAGGCGGGGGGCCGCACAGATACGCAGTATTTT

clone size: .
D gene: TRBD2
V gene: TRBV3-1/TRBV3-2
J gene: TRBJ2-5
CDR3 protein: CASSHGLAARETQYF
CDR3 DNA: TGTGCCAGCAGCCACGGACTAGCGGCCAGGGAGACCCAGTACTTC

clone size: .
D gene: .
V gene: TRBV18
J gene: TRBJ1-2
CDR3 protein: CASSQDSDYGYTF
CDR3 DNA: TGTGCCAGCTCACAGGACAGCGACTATGGCTACACCTTC

clone size: once
D gene: .
V gene: TRBV7-9
J gene: TRBJ1-2
CDR3 protein: CASSVRGGGYTF
CDR3 DNA: TGTGCCAGCAGCGTAAGGGGGGGTGGCTACACCTTC

clone size: .
D gene: TRBD2
V gene: TRBV6-5
J gene: TRBJ2-1
CDR3 protein: CASSSGGYEQFF
CDR3 DNA: TGTGCCAGCAGTTCGGGAGGGTATGAGCAGTTCTTC

clone size: .
D gene: TRBD2
V gene: TRBV4-1
J gene: TRBJ2-7
CDR3 protein: CASSQDRERGGEQYF
CDR3 DNA: TGCGCCAGCAGCCAAGATAGGGAGCGGGGGGGCGAGCAGTACTTC

clone size: few
D gene: .
V gene: TRBV5-6
J gene: TRBJ2-3
CDR3 protein: CASSSGETDTQYF
CDR3 DNA: TGTGCCAGCAGCTCAGGGGAGACAGATACGCAGTATTTT

clone size: .
D gene: TRBD2
V gene: TRBV2
J gene: TRBJ2-1
CDR3 protein: CASSVAGANYNEQFF
CDR3 DNA: TGTGCCAGCAGTGTAGCGGGGGCCAACTACAATGAGCAGTTCTTC

clone size: .
D gene: .
V gene: TRBV4-3
J gene: TRBJ2-1
CDR3 protein: CASSQDVNRASYNEQFF
CDR3 DNA: TGCGCCAGCAGCCAAGATGTAAACAGGGCCTCCTACAATGAGCAGTTCTTC

clone size: .
D gene: .
V gene: TRBV19
J gene: TRBJ2-1
CDR3 protein: CASSIAQGGGHEQFF
CDR3 DNA: TGTGCCAGTAGTATAGCGCAGGGGGGCGGGCATGAGCAGTTCTTC

clone size: .
D gene: TRBD2
V gene: TRBV11-2
J gene: TRBJ2-5
CDR3 protein: CASSSAGTTVLTQYF
CDR3 DNA: TGTGCCAGCAGCTCCGCCGGGACTACCGTTTTGACCCAGTACTTC

clone size: once
D gene: TRBD2
V gene: TRBV7-6
J gene: TRBJ2-5
CDR3 protein: CASSSYRLAGGSIETQYF
CDR3 DNA: TGTGCCAGCAGCTCGTACCGACTAGCGGGGGGAAGTATCGAGACCCAGTACTTC

clone size: once
D gene: TRBD1
V gene: TRBV7-8
J gene: TRBJ1-5
CDR3 protein: CASSRGQGSNQPQHF
CDR3 DNA: TGTGCCAGCAGCAGGGGACAGGGGAGCAATCAGCCCCAGCATTTT

clone size: few
D gene: TRBD1
V gene: TRBV5-1
J gene: TRBJ2-7
CDR3 protein: CASSSPSRGSYEQYF
CDR3 DNA: TGCGCCAGCAGCTCTCCTTCCAGGGGGTCCTACGAGCAGTACTTC

clone size: .
D gene: .
V gene: TRBV6-4
J gene: TRBJ1-1
CDR3 protein: CASSTTENTEAFF
CDR3 DNA: TGTGCCAGCAGTACGACAGAAAACACTGAAGCTTTCTTT

clone size: .
D gene: TRBD2
V gene: TRBV6-2/TRBV6-3
J gene: TRBJ2-1
CDR3 protein: CASSYPRRAGEEREQFF
CDR3 DNA: TGTGCCAGCAGTTACCCTAGGCGGGCGGGAGAAGAGAGGGAGCAGTTCTTC

clone size: .
D gene: .
V gene: TRBV25-1
J gene: TRBJ1-2
CDR3 protein: CASSDQGIYGYTF
CDR3 DNA: TGTGCCAGCAGTGATCAGGGAATTTATGGCTACACCTTC

clone size: .
D gene: TRBD2
V gene: TRBV5-1
J gene: TRBJ2-3
CDR3 protein: CASSVELAGDTQYF
CDR3 DNA: TGCGCCAGCAGCGTGGAACTAGCGGGGGATACGCAGTATTTT

clone size: few
D gene: TRBD2
V gene: TRBV6-2/TRBV6-3
J gene: TRBJ2-7
CDR3 protein: CASSYLSGSYEQYF
CDR3 DNA: TGTGCCAGCAGTTACCTTAGCGGGTCCTACGAGCAGTACTTC

clone size: .
D gene: TRBD2
V gene: TRBV29-1
J gene: TRBJ2-1
CDR3 protein: CSVDRSGSKNEQFF
CDR3 DNA: TGCAGCGTTGACAGAAGCGGGAGTAAGAATGAGCAGTTCTTC

clone size: .
D gene: TRBD1
V gene: TRBV19
J gene: TRBJ2-7
CDR3 protein: CASSMGQGAGEQYF
CDR3 DNA: TGTGCCAGTAGTATGGGACAGGGGGCGGGCGAGCAGTACTTC

clone size: .
D gene: .
V gene: TRBV5-4
J gene: TRBJ1-1
CDR3 protein: CASSPGQNTEAFF
CDR3 DNA: TGTGCCAGCAGCCCGGGACAGAACACTGAAGCTTTCTTT

clone size: once
D gene: TRBD1
V gene: TRBV7-6
J gene: TRBJ2-1
CDR3 protein: CASSAGQGPSYNEQFF
CDR3 DNA: TGTGCCAGCAGCGCGGGACAGGGACCCTCCTACAATGAGCAGTTCTTC

clone size: .
D gene: .
V gene: TRBV4-2
J gene: TRBJ2-3
CDR3 protein: CASSQDGSGSTDTQYF
CDR3 DNA: TGTGCCAGCAGCCAAGATGGTAGCGGTAGCACAGATACGCAGTATTTT

clone size: .
D gene: TRBD2
V gene: TRBV9
J gene: TRBJ2-5
CDR3 protein: CASSPHASGRTPGTQYF
CDR3 DNA: TGTGCCAGCAGCCCCCATGCTAGCGGGAGGACTCCCGGGACCCAGTACTTC

clone size: .
D gene: .
V gene: TRBV6-4
J gene: TRBJ2-4
CDR3 protein: CASSDGPGLPAKNIQYF
CDR3 DNA: TGTGCCAGCAGTGACGGGCCGGGACTGCCAGCCAAAAACATTCAGTACTTC

clone size: .
D gene: .
V gene: TRBV9
J gene: TRBJ1-1
CDR3 protein: CASSRAVFGNTEAFF
CDR3 DNA: TGTGCCAGCAGCCGCGCGGTGTTCGGGAACACTGAAGCTTTCTTT

clone size: few
D gene: .
V gene: TRBV27
J gene: TRBJ1-2
CDR3 protein: CASSPGRTFNYGYTF
CDR3 DNA: TGTGCCAGCAGTCCTGGGCGCACGTTTAACTATGGCTACACCTTC

clone size: once
D gene: .
V gene: TRBV7-2
J gene: TRBJ2-1
CDR3 protein: CASSSRGATHNLFF
CDR3 DNA: TGTGCCAGCAGCTCGCGGGGCGCAACCCACAATCTGTTCTTC

clone size: .
D gene: .
V gene: TRBV20-1
J gene: TRBJ2-1
CDR3 protein: CSARADNEQFF
CDR3 DNA: TGCAGTGCTAGAGCTGACAATGAGCAGTTCTTC

clone size: .
D gene: .
V gene: TRBV21-1
J gene: TRBJ2-7
CDR3 protein: CASSKRSEISYEQYF
CDR3 DNA: TGTGCCAGCAGCAAACGGAGTGAGATCTCCTACGAGCAGTACTTC

clone size: once
D gene: TRBD1
V gene: TRBV6-5
J gene: TRBJ2-5
CDR3 protein: CASSFRQGWRETQYF
CDR3 DNA: TGTGCCAGCAGTTTCCGACAGGGGTGGCGGGAGACCCAGTACTTC